Following are 7 T cell receptor beta chains from one sample sequenced in a study of OX40 agonist ivuxolimab in advanced cancers. This table comes from immunoSEQ multiplex PCR, and its TCRdb copy is limited to in-frame clones, with some not included. The top ten clones hold around 19% of a sample with tens of thousands of clones, around 90% of them seen once. The sample consisted of CD4+ or CD8+ T cells sorted from blood, taken in a trial of the OX40 agonist ivuxolimab. The receptor source for this set is an adult with an advanced solid tumor such as melanoma, head and neck, liver or kidney cancer.

A single count supports this clone. The gene calls are TRBV19 and TRBJ2-7, with 8 bases aligning to TRBD2. Germline V gene sequence: CDR1 LNHDA, CDR2 SQIVND (reference sequence). J was trimmed by 5 bases and V by 5 bases; bases with no gene match: 8. The CDR3 loop spans 14 amino acids. The CDR3 protein is CASSPRGGVHEQYF. Here the CDR3 DNA reads TGTGCCAGTAGTCCTCGGGGGGGTGTCCACGAGCAGTACTTC.

This chain connects TRBV7-8 to TRBJ2-3, with TRBD2 matching 11 bases. CDR3 length: 16 amino acids. Germline CDR1 reads SGHVS; CDR2 reads FQNEAQ. After removal of 5 bases from V and 5 bases from J, the junction contained 9 bases not matched to a gene. This chain's CDR3 is CASSSSGGAVKDTQYF. The DNA of the CDR3 is TGTGCCAGCAGCAGTAGCGGGGGGGCGGTAAAAGATACGCAGTATTTT.

This clone was observed once. This chain joins TRBV5-4 and TRBJ2-6, with a possible D match to TRBD1 (6 bases). Per the germline V gene, CDR1 is SGHNT and CDR2 is YYREEE (reference sequence). V shed 5 bases and J shed 0 bases, with 18 bases lying between them. The CDR3 runs to 18 residues. CDR3 sequence: CASSQRGTYYSGANVLTF. Written as DNA, the CDR3 is TGTGCCAGCAGTCAAAGAGGGACATACTACTCTGGGGCCAACGTCCTGACTTTC.

The rearrangement uses TRBV12-5 and TRBJ2-1; D is ambiguous. Germline loops: CDR1 LGHNT, CDR2 FRNRAP. V was clipped by 0 bases and J by 8 bases, with 5 bases between them. CDR3 length equals 12 residues. CDR3 coding DNA: TGTGCTAGTGGTTTGGTCCCTGATGAGCAGTTCTTC. It specifies CASGLVPDEQFF.

The V call is TRBV2, the J call TRBJ2-3, with TRBD2 as a possible D gene (6 bases). The CDR3 runs to 16 residues. Germline assignment: CDR1 SNHLY and CDR2 FYNNEI. Trimming left V 1 base short and J 1 base short, with 12 bases between. The CDR3 loop reads CASSEGGSGGTDTQYF. In nucleotides, the CDR3 is TGTGCCAGCAGTGAAGGGGGTAGCGGAGGCACAGATACGCAGTATTTT.

The chain has TRBV9 and TRBJ1-2; 7 nucleotides match TRBD1. CDR1 is SGDLS, CDR2 YYNGEE, per germline. Trimming took 1 base from V and 4 from J; bases not matched to a gene: 7. CDR3 length equals 15 residues. DNA of the CDR3: TGTGCCAGCAGCGTACTCTCCGGGACAGTCTATGGCTACACCTTC. It codes for CASSVLSGTVYGYTF.

The V call is TRBV6-1, the J call TRBJ2-3; D is possibly TRBD1 or TRBD2 (5 bases each). The germline V gene has CDR1 MNHNS and CDR2 SASEGT. The CDR3 consists of 15 residues. The V and J ends lost 5 bases and 3 bases respectively, with 15 bases between them. The CDR3 sequence is CASSNRDLETDTQYF. The CDR3 region has the DNA TGTGCCAGCAGTAACCGGGACCTAGAGACAGATACGCAGTATTTT.